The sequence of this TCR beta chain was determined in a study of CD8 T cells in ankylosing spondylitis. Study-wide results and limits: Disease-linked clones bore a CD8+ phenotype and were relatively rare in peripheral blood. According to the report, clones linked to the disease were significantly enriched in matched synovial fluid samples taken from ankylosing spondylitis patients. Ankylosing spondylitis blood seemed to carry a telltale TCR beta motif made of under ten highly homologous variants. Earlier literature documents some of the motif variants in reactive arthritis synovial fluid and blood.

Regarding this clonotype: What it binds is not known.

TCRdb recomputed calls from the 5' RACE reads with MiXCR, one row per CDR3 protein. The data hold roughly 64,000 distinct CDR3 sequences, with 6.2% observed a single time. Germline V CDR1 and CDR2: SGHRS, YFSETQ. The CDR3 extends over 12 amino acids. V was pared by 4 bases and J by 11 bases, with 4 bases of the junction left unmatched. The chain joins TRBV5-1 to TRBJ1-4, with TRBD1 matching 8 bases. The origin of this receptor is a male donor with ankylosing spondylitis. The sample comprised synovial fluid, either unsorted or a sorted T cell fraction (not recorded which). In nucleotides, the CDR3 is TGCGCCAGCAGCCAGGACAGGGTTAAACTGTTTTTT. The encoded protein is CASSQDRVKLFF. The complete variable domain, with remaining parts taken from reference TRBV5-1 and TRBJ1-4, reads KAGVTQTPRYLIKTRGQQVTLSCSPISGHRSVSWYQQTPGQGLQFLFEYFSETQRNKGNFPGRFSGRQFSNSRSEMNVSTLELGDSALYLCASSQDRVKLFFGSGTQLSVL.